The next 16 T cell receptor beta chains were all read from a single sample in a study of Graves' ophthalmopathy and Graves' hyperthyroidism. Amplified material comprised TCR beta CDR3 regions derived from RNA transcripts. Investigators did first-round RT-PCR with HTBI primers, then second-round multiplex PCR. From the multiplex PCR reads, TCRdb called clonotypes with MiXCR, one entry per CDR3 protein. Counted here are about 700,000 distinct CDR3 sequences, around 40% occurring once; the ten biggest clones make up 40% to 55%. Specimen: peripheral blood. These receptor sequences come from an adult man with Graves' ophthalmopathy.

V and J are TRBV25-1 and TRBJ2-7; 8 bases are shared with TRBD1. The CDR3 runs to 15 residues. The germline gives CDR1 MGHDK, CDR2 SYGVNS. V shed 6 bases, J shed 5 bases, and the junction held 12 bases outside the gene matches. The chain's CDR3 is CASSPRTGRYNEQYF. The DNA for the CDR3 is TGTGCCAGCAGCCCCAGGACAGGGAGGTATAACGAGCAGTACTTC.

This clonotype was seen many times. The V call is TRBV2, the J call TRBJ1-6; no reliable D call. The CDR3 runs to 14 residues. Trimming left V 2 bases short and J 5 bases short, with 7 bases between. Germline loops: CDR1 SNHLY, CDR2 FYNNEI. The CDR3 bases are TGTGCCAGCAGTGAAAGTTCCAATAATTCACCCCTCCACTTT. Protein product: CASSESSNNSPLHF.

The chain has TRBV15 and TRBJ1-2; 9 bases match TRBD1. The junction had 6 bases not matched to a gene; V was cut back by 3 bases and J by 7 bases. CDR3 length equals 14 residues. Per the germline V gene, CDR1 is LNHNV and CDR2 is YYDKDF (reference sequence). CDR3 bases: TGTGCCACCAGCAGCTGGGGGACAGGGTCTGGCTACACCTTC. This gives the protein CATSSWGTGSGYTF.

In this sample, this clonotype turned up once. The V and J genes are TRBV20-1 and TRBJ2-3; 11 nucleotides align to TRBD2. Germline V gene sequence: CDR1 DFQATT, CDR2 SNEGSKA (reference sequence). The CDR3 sequence is 15 residues long. The V segment lost 6 bases and the J segment 6 bases; nucleotides outside the gene matches: 11. The CDR3 loop reads CSADLTSGSVDTQYF. DNA for the CDR3: TGCAGTGCCGATTTAACTAGCGGGAGTGTTGATACGCAGTATTTT.

In this sample, this clonotype turned up a few times. This chain links TRBV7-9 with TRBJ1-1; D is unresolved. The CDR3 has 16 amino acids. Germline values: CDR1 SEHNR, CDR2 FQNEAQ (reference sequence). Trimming cost V 1 base and J 5 bases, with 17 bases left between them. The DNA for the CDR3 is TGTGCCAGCAGCTTAGGGGATGGGAGGGATTATACTGAAGCTTTCTTT. Amino acid sequence: CASSLGDGRDYTEAFF.

Only one count was recorded for this clonotype. The chain employs TRBV25-1 and TRBJ1-1; no firm D call. Trimming left V 7 bases short and J 5 bases short, with 14 bases between. CDR1 is MGHDK, CDR2 SYGVNS, per germline. This CDR3 is built from 13 residues. The CDR3 sequence: CASKSGPKTEAFF. The CDR3 DNA sequence: TGTGCCAGCAAATCCGGGCCTAAGACTGAAGCTTTCTTT. Full variable domain (rest looked up from reference TRBV25-1 and TRBJ1-1): EADIYQTPRYLVIGTGKKITLECSQTMGHDKMYWYQQDPGMELHLIHYSYGVNSTEKGDLSSESTVSRIRTEHFPLTLESARPSHTSQYLCASKSGPKTEAFFGQGTRLTVV.

The J gene is TRBJ2-5, the V gene TRBV7-2; D possibly corresponds to TRBD1 (5 bases). Trimming removed 1 base at V and 4 bases at J, with 16 bases between. Germline V gives CDR1 SGHTA, CDR2 FQGNSA. The CDR3 has 16 residues. The CDR3 DNA follows: TGTGCCAGCAGCTTAGTCACAGGAATAGGGTCAGAGACCCAGTACTTC. It translates to CASSLVTGIGSETQYF. The full variable domain, rest sourced from reference TRBV7-2 and TRBJ2-5, is GAGVSQSPSNKVTEKGKDVELRCDPISGHTALYWYRQSLGQGLEFLIYFQGNSAPDKSGLPSDRFSAERTGGSVSTLTIQRTQQEDSAVYLCASSLVTGIGSETQYFGPGTRLLVL.

This clonotype was found a few times. The chain couples TRBV30 to TRBJ1-6, with a weak D call TRBD1 (6 bases). CDR3 length: 12 residues. Trimming pared 8 bases from V and 10 bases from J, leaving 15 bases between. Germline CDR1 GTSNPN, CDR2 SVGIG (reference sequence). The CDR3 is CASGQSHSPLHF. CDR3 nucleotides: TGTGCCAGTGGACAGAGCCACTCACCCCTCCACTTT.

On this clonotype itself: One end of the junction varies from germline; a read error may be responsible. The V and J genes are TRBV10-3 and TRBJ1-1, with TRBD1 matching 7 bases. The germline CDR1 and CDR2 sequences are ENHRY and SYGVKD. This CDR3 is built from 13 residues. In DNA form, the CDR3 reads TGTGCCAGCAGTACAGACAGGGTTAGAGAAGCTTTCTTT. As protein: CASSTDRVREAFF.

The chain couples TRBV25-1 to TRBJ1-1, with TRBD1 matching over 9 bases. This CDR3 has 17 amino acids. CDR1 MGHDK and CDR2 SYGVNS come from the germline V gene. V trimming: 4 bases; J trimming: 0 bases; junction bases outside the gene matches: 9. CDR3 bases: TGTGCCAGCAGTGCTCCGGACAGGGGTACCATGAACACTGAAGCTTTCTTT. It translates to CASSAPDRGTMNTEAFF.

This clonotype appeared many times. The chain combines TRBV6-4 with TRBJ1-6, with D possibly TRBD1 on 5 matching bases. Germline V gene data show CDR1 as MRHNA and CDR2 as SNTAGT. V dropped 5 bases and J dropped 7 bases, with 12 bases sitting between them. This CDR3 has 14 amino acids. CDR3 nucleotides: TGTGCCAGCAGTTTGGGACGGGGGAATTCACCCCTCCACTTT. The encoded protein is CASSLGRGNSPLHF.

The chain uses TRBV7-6 and TRBJ2-7; 7 bases map to TRBD1. CDR1 SGHVS and CDR2 FNYEAQ come from the germline V gene. The junction had 22 bases not matched to a gene; V was cut back by 5 bases and J by 0 bases. The CDR3 is 20 amino acids. DNA of the CDR3: TGTGCCAGCAGCCGCATTTTACATTGGGACAGACAAGCTAGCTCCTACGAGCAGTACTTC. It translates to CASSRILHWDRQASSYEQYF.

A few counts support this clonotype. J is TRBJ1-2 and V is TRBV7-9; no firm D call. Germline CDR1 is SEHNR and CDR2 is FQNEAQ (reference sequence). Between the trimmed V and J ends, which lost 2 bases and 4 bases, there was a span of 8 bases. This CDR3 has 13 residues. The CDR3 DNA sequence: TGTGCCAGCAGCTTACGGGCCACCTATGGCTACACCTTC. Translation gives CASSLRATYGYTF.

V usage is TRBV11-3 and J usage is TRBJ2-6; a possible D gene is TRBD2 (6 bases). The CDR3 totals 17 residues. With 3 bases removed from V and 0 bases from J, the gap between germline ends came to 12 bases. The germline CDR1 and CDR2 sequences are SGHNT and YENEEA. The chain's CDR3 is CASSFGTPISGANVLTF. The CDR3 bases are TGTGCCAGCAGCTTCGGGACTCCTATCTCTGGGGCCAACGTCCTGACTTTC. The whole variable domain, remainder taken from reference TRBV11-3 and TRBJ2-6, is EAGVVQSPRYKIIEKKQPVAFWCNPISGHNTLYWYLQNLGQGPELLIRYENEEAVDDSQLPKDRFSAERLKGVDSTLKIQPAELGDSAVYLCASSFGTPISGANVLTFGAGSRLTVL.

This chain joins TRBV5-1 and TRBJ2-7; 7 bases agree with TRBD2. Looked up from germline, CDR1 is SGHRS and CDR2 is YFSETQ. The CDR3 has 14 amino acids. The ends lost 0 bases at V and 6 bases at J; junction bases unmatched: 6. In nucleotides, the CDR3 is TGCGCCAGCAGCTTGGGAGCGGGACCCTCCGAGCAGTACTTC. Encoded protein: CASSLGAGPSEQYF.

In its sample, this clonotype was seen a few times. V usage is TRBV9 and J usage is TRBJ1-2, with a possible D match to TRBD1 (6 bases). This CDR3 is built from 14 residues. Trimming took off 4 bases at V and 6 bases at J, with 16 bases between the two ends. Germline CDR1 SGDLS, CDR2 YYNGEE. CDR3 in amino acids: CASSLRSGQHGYTF. The DNA for the CDR3 is TGTGCCAGCAGCCTCCGATCCGGACAGCATGGCTACACCTTC.